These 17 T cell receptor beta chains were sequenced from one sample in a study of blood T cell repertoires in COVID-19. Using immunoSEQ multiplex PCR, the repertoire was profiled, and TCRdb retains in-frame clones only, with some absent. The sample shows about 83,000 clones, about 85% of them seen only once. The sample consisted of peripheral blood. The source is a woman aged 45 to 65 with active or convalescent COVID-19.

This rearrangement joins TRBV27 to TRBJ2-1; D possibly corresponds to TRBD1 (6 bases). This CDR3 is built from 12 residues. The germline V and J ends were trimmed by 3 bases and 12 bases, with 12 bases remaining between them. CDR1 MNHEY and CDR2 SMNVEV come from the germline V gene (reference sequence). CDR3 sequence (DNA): TGTGCCAGCAGTTTCGGTTGGACAGCGCAGTTCTTC. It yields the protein CASSFGWTAQFF.

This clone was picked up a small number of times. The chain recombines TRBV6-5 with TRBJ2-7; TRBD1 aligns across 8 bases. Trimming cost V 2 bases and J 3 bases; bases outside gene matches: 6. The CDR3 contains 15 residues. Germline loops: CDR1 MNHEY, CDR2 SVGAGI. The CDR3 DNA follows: TGTGCCAGCAGTTACAATCGACAGGGGAGCTACGAGCAGTACTTC. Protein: CASSYNRQGSYEQYF.

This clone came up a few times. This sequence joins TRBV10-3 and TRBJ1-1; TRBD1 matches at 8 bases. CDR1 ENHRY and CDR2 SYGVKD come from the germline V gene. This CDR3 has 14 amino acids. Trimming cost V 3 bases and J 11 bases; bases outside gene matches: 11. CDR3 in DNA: TGTGCCATCAGTGATACCCACAGGGGGAAAATGGCTTTCTTT. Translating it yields CAISDTHRGKMAFF.

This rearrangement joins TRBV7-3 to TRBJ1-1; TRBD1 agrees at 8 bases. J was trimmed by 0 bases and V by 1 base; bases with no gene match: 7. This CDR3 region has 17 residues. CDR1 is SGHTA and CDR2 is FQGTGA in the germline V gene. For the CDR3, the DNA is TGTGCCAGCAGCTTAAATCCAGACAGGGGTATGAACACTGAAGCTTTCTTT. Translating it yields CASSLNPDRGMNTEAFF.

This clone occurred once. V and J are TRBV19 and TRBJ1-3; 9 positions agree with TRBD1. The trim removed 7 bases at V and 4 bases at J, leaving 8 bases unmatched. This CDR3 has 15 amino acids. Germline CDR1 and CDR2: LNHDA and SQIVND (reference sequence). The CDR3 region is CASTRGDRVGNTIYF. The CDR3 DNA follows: TGTGCCAGTACCCGGGGGGACAGGGTCGGAAACACCATATATTTT.

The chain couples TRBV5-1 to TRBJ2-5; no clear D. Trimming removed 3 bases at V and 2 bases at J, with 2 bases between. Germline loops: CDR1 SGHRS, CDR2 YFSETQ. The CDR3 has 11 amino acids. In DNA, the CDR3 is TGCGCCAGCAGCTCTCAAGAGACCCAGTACTTC. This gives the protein CASSSQETQYF.

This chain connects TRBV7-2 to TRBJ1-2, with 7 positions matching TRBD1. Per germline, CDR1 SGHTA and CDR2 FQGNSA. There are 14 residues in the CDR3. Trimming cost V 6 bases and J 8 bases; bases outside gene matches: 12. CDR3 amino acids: CASRILTGVSGYTF. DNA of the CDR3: TGTGCCAGCAGGATCCTTACAGGGGTTAGCGGCTACACCTTC. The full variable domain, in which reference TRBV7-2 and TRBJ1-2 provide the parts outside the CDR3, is GAGVSQSPSNKVTEKGKDVELRCDPISGHTALYWYRQSLGQGLEFLIYFQGNSAPDKSGLPSDRFSAERTGGSVSTLTIQRTQQEDSAVYLCASRILTGVSGYTFGSGTRLTVV.

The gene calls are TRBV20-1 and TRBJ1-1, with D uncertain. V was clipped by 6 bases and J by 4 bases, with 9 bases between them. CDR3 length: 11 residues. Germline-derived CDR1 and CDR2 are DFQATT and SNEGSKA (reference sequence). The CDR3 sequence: CSARPGTEAFF. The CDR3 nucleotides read TGCAGTGCCAGGCCCGGCACTGAAGCTTTCTTT.

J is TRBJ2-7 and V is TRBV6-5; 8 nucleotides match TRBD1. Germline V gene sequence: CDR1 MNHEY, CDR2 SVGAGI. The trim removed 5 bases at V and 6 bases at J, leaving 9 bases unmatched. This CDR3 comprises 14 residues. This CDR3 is CASSLTGQAFEQYF. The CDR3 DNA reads TGTGCCAGCAGTCTCACGGGACAGGCCTTCGAGCAGTACTTC.

The CDR3 nucleotides are TGTGCCTGGGGAGGGGAGGCTAATGAAAAACTGTTTTTT. It translates to CAWGGEANEKLFF. The rearrangement uses TRBV30 and TRBJ1-4; possible D gene TRBD1, 5 bases. CDR3 length: 13 residues. V gave up 5 bases and J gave up 3 bases, with 10 bases separating them. Germline loops: CDR1 GTSNPN, CDR2 SVGIG (reference sequence).

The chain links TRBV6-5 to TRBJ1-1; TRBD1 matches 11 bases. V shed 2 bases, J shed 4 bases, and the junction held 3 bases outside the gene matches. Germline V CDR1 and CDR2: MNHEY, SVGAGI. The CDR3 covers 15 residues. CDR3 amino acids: CASSYVGTGGTEAFF. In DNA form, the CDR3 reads TGTGCCAGCAGTTACGTCGGGACAGGGGGCACTGAAGCTTTCTTT.

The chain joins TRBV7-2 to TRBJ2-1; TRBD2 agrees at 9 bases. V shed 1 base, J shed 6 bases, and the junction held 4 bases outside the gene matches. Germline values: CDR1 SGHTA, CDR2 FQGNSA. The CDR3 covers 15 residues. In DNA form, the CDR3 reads TGTGCCAGCAGCTTAGGAGGGCGGGGGGGCAATGAGCAGTTCTTC. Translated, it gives CASSLGGRGGNEQFF. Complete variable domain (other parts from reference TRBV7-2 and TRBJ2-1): GAGVSQSPSNKVTEKGKDVELRCDPISGHTALYWYRQSLGQGLEFLIYFQGNSAPDKSGLPSDRFSAERTGGSVSTLTIQRTQQEDSAVYLCASSLGGRGGNEQFFGPGTRLTVL.

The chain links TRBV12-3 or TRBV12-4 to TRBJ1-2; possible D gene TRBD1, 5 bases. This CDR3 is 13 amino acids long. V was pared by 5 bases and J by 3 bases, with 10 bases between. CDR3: CASSATGYYGYTF. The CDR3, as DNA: TGTGCCAGCAGTGCCACAGGTTACTATGGCTACACCTTC.

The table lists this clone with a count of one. The CDR3 DNA reads as TGTGCCAGCAGCGTACGACCGGGACAGGCAAATGAAAAACTGTTTTTT. It translates to CASSVRPGQANEKLFF. The chain couples TRBV9 to TRBJ1-4, with 8 bases identical to TRBD1. Germline CDR1 SGDLS, CDR2 YYNGEE. The CDR3 is 16 residues long. Unmatched junction bases numbered 7, after V lost 1 base and J lost 5 bases. Supplemented by reference TRBV9 and TRBJ1-4, the full variable domain reads DSGVTQTPKHLITATGQRVTLRCSPRSGDLSVYWYQQSLDQGLQFLIQYYNGEERAKGNILERFSAQQFPDLHSELNLSSLELGDSALYFCASSVRPGQANEKLFFGSGTQLSVL.

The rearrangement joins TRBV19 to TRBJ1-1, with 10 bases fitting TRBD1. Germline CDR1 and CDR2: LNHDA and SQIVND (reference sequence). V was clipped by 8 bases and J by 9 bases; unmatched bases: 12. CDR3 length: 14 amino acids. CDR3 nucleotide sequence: TGTGCCAGTGGCTGGGTAGACAGGGGGCGCCAAGCTTTCTTT. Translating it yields CASGWVDRGRQAFF. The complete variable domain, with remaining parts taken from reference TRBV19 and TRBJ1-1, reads DGGITQSPKYLFRKEGQNVTLSCEQNLNHDAMYWYRQDPGQGLRLIYYSQIVNDFQKGDIAEGYSVSREKKESFPLTVTSAQKNPTAFYLCASGWVDRGRQAFFGQGTRLTVV.

DNA of the CDR3: TGTGCCTGGAGTTCCATCGATCCGGGCGAGCAGTACTTC. Encoded protein: CAWSSIDPGEQYF. The V call is TRBV30, the J call TRBJ2-7, with unresolved D. Trimming removed 2 bases at V and 6 bases at J, with 14 bases between. The germline gives CDR1 GTSNPN, CDR2 SVGIG (reference sequence). The CDR3 totals 13 residues.

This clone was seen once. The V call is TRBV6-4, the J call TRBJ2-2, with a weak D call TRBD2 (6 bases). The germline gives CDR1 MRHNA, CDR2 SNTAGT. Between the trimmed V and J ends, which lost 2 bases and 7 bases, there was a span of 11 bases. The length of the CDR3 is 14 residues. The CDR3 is CASSDGREDGELFF. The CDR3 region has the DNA TGTGCCAGCAGTGACGGCAGGGAGGACGGGGAGCTGTTTTTT.